Detailed here is one TCR beta chain. The antigen is not known. Clones were read by immunoSEQ multiplex PCR, and TCRdb kept only the in-frame ones, dropping some. Found here are about 74,000 clones, 85% to 95% of them singletons; the top ten hold 6.5% to 9.5%. Germline V gene data show CDR1 as SGHRS and CDR2 as YFSETQ. V lost 1 base to trimming and J lost 6 bases, with 15 bases between them. The CDR3 runs to 15 residues. This sample was included in a study of T cell responses to AZD1222 COVID-19 vaccine. Whole-study results and caveats: Elevations in Spike-specific TCR breadth and depth followed administration of two AZD1222 doses. The donor group comprised mostly white British people and more females; the analysis possibly underestimated clonal diversity.

The material was peripheral blood, obtained 28 days after the second AZD1222 dose. The chain employs TRBV5-1 and TRBJ2-3; maybe TRBD2 (6 bases). The receptor comes from an adult who received the AZD1222 COVID-19 vaccine. The CDR3: CASSLRTGDPDTQYF. The CDR3 DNA follows: TGCGCCAGCAGCTTGAGGACGGGAGACCCCGATACGCAGTATTTT. The variable domain in full, completed from reference TRBV5-1 and TRBJ2-3, reads KAGVTQTPRYLIKTRGQQVTLSCSPISGHRSVSWYQQTPGQGLQFLFEYFSETQRNKGNFPGRFSGRQFSNSRSEMNVSTLELGDSALYLCASSLRTGDPDTQYFGPGTRLTVL.